Below are 24 T cell receptor beta chains sequenced from a single sample in a study of T-cell memory formation after mild COVID-19. TCRdb reprocessed the 5' RACE reads via MiXCR and lists one record per CDR3 protein. The repertoire includes roughly 280,000 distinct CDR3 sequences, approximately 8.4% of them detected once, and 22% sits in the top ten. The sample taken for sequencing was PBMCs or a T cell subset sorted from them (not recorded which). Source of these receptors: a man aged 18-30 years who had mild COVID-19 (a few samples of this study predate the infection). Cell type and time point are not known.

This clonotype occurred many times. The chain uses TRBV29-1 and TRBJ2-5; D ambiguous. The CDR3 extends over 13 amino acids. CDR1 SQVTM and CDR2 ANQGSEA come from the germline V gene. V lost 6 bases to trimming and J lost 4 bases, with 15 bases between them. The CDR3 nucleotides read TGCAGCGTCGATCGAGTTTCTCGAGAGACCCAGTACTTC. It encodes CSVDRVSRETQYF.

The chain recombines TRBV27 with TRBJ1-5; TRBD1 matches at 7 bases. This CDR3 is built from 15 residues. The junction had 3 bases not matched to a gene; V was cut back by 4 bases and J by 0 bases. Germline CDR1 and CDR2: MNHEY and SMNVEV (reference sequence). In DNA form, the CDR3 reads TGTGCCAGCAGTTACAGGGGATATAGCAATCAGCCCCAGCATTTT. Encoded protein: CASSYRGYSNQPQHF.

This clonotype was detected a few times. V and J are TRBV7-8 and TRBJ2-2; a possible D gene is TRBD1 (6 bases). The CDR3 is made up of 15 amino acids. Germline values: CDR1 SGHVS, CDR2 FQNEAQ. Trimming shortened V by 2 bases and J by 3 bases, and 10 bases separated the two germline ends. The CDR3 protein is CASSLLDRYTGELFF. The CDR3 region has the DNA TGTGCCAGCAGCTTACTGGACAGATACACCGGGGAGCTGTTTTTT.

This clonotype was observed at least ten times. This chain links TRBV5-1 with TRBJ1-2; 9 nucleotides agree with TRBD1. CDR1 is SGHRS, CDR2 YFSETQ, per germline. This CDR3 has 14 amino acids. V lost 5 bases and J lost 2; bases outside the gene matches: 4. CDR3 in amino acids: CASRPGQGNYGYTF. The CDR3, as DNA: TGCGCCAGCAGACCGGGACAGGGAAACTATGGCTACACCTTC.

This clonotype was seen more than once but under ten times. J is TRBJ1-2 and V is TRBV6-1, with a possible D match to TRBD1 (6 bases). Trimming took 3 bases from V and 4 from J, leaving 12 bases between them. The CDR3 has 14 residues. Germline V gene lookup returns CDR1 MNHNS and CDR2 SASEGT. Here the CDR3 reads CASSEGAKVYGYTF. The CDR3 coding sequence is TGTGCCAGCAGTGAGGGGGCCAAGGTCTATGGCTACACCTTC.

This clonotype was observed a few times. The chain has TRBV7-7 and TRBJ2-7; 8 nucleotides align to TRBD1. Germline values: CDR1 SSHAT, CDR2 FNYEAQ (reference sequence). This CDR3 region has 16 residues. CDR3 DNA sequence: TGTGCTAGCAGCTTAGGGTCCGGGACAGGCTGGTACGAGCAGTACGTC. This gives the protein CASSLGSGTGWYEQYV.

This clonotype turned up a few times. In nucleotides, the CDR3 is TGTGCCAGCAGCCTGGACCGGGATTTCATGAACACTGAAGCTTTCTTT. It encodes CASSLDRDFMNTEAFF. The rearrangement joins TRBV5-4 to TRBJ1-1; no definite D call. Germline-derived CDR1 and CDR2 are SGHNT and YYREEE (reference sequence). The V end was cut by 4 bases, the J end by 0 bases, with 16 bases between. CDR3 length equals 16 residues. The full variable domain, with the rest looked up from reference TRBV5-4 and TRBJ1-1, is ETGVTQSPTHLIKTRGQQVTLRCSSQSGHNTVSWYQQALGQGPQFIFQYYREEENGRGNFPPRFSGLQFPNYSSELNVNALELDDSALYLCASSLDRDFMNTEAFFGQGTRLTVV.

This clonotype was counted at least ten times. The chain links TRBV6-1 to TRBJ1-2; a possible D gene is TRBD1 (5 bases). The V end lost 7 bases, the J end lost 8 bases, and 17 bases lay between the germline ends. This CDR3 has 13 amino acids. CDR1 and CDR2 (germline): MNHNS, SASEGT. Here the CDR3 DNA reads TGTGCCAGCACCCTACCAGGGTATGGCGGCTACACCTTC. It specifies CASTLPGYGGYTF.

This clonotype was observed a handful of times. The genes are TRBV28 and TRBJ1-2; D is perhaps TRBD1 (6 bases). The CDR3 length is 12 residues. CDR1 and CDR2 from the germline V gene are MDHEN and SYDVKM. This CDR3 is CAHSRDTYGYTF. CDR3 in DNA: TGTGCACATTCACGGGACACCTATGGCTACACCTTC.

This clonotype showed up many times. V and J are TRBV24-1 and TRBJ2-1, with 9 bases fitting TRBD2. This CDR3 is built from 15 residues. J lost 5 bases, V lost 2 bases, and 3 bases had no gene match. CDR1 is KGHDR and CDR2 is SFDVKD in the germline V gene. CDR3 sequence: CATSDSASGNNEQFF. The CDR3 coding sequence is TGTGCCACCAGTGATTCGGCTAGCGGGAACAATGAGCAGTTCTTC.

The rearrangement links TRBV12-3 or TRBV12-4 to TRBJ1-1; no firm D call. The CDR3 totals 16 residues. Trimming stripped 6 bases from V and 1 base from J, with 18 bases between. The DNA of the CDR3 is TGTGCCAGCAGCCCGCTAGAAGCCAGGAGGAACACTGAAGCTTTCTTT. Translation gives CASSPLEARRNTEAFF.

The chain is built from TRBV4-2 and TRBJ1-1; 8 nucleotides line up with TRBD1. Germline V gene sequence: CDR1 LGHNA, CDR2 YNFKEQ. With V trimmed by 4 bases and J by 1 base, 8 bases remained unmatched. The CDR3 spans 16 residues. DNA for the CDR3: TGTGCCAGCAGCCCCCAGGGGGCGGAGAGGAACACTGAAGCTTTCTTT. The encoded protein is CASSPQGAERNTEAFF.

This clonotype showed up just a few times. The J gene is TRBJ1-5, the V gene TRBV28; the D is unclear. V was trimmed by 7 bases and J by 6 bases, leaving 10 bases between them. The CDR3 is made up of 12 amino acids. CDR1 and CDR2 (germline): MDHEN, SYDVKM. DNA of the CDR3: TGTGCCAGCAAGGGCAGCGTTCAGCCCCAGCATTTT. The encoded protein is CASKGSVQPQHF.

This clonotype was seen only a few times. The chain is built from TRBV5-5 and TRBJ2-7; the match to TRBD1 covers 9 bases. Germline V gene lookup returns CDR1 SGHKS and CDR2 YYEKEE (reference sequence). This CDR3 comprises 16 residues. The ends lost 4 bases at V and 0 bases at J; junction bases unmatched: 8. The chain's CDR3 is CASSPSGTGSSYEQYF. CDR3 nucleotides: TGTGCCAGCAGCCCGAGTGGGACAGGGAGCTCCTACGAGCAGTACTTC. The variable domain in full, completed from reference TRBV5-5 and TRBJ2-7, reads DAGVTQSPTHLIKTRGQQVTLRCSPISGHKSVSWYQQVLGQGPQFIFQYYEKEERGRGNFPDRFSARQFPNYSSELNVNALLLGDSALYLCASSPSGTGSSYEQYFGPGTRLTVT.

The genes are TRBV11-2 and TRBJ1-1; 8 bases line up with TRBD1. The germline CDR1 and CDR2 sequences are SGHAT and FQNNGV. This CDR3 is built from 13 residues. V dropped 7 bases and J dropped 11; count of bases not matched to a gene: 12. As DNA, the CDR3 is TGTGCCAGCACCCTAGACAGGGGCCCCAGGGCTTTCTTT. Its protein is CASTLDRGPRAFF.

This clonotype was recorded a few times. The chain recombines TRBV7-2 with TRBJ2-3, with D possibly matching TRBD2 (5 bases). CDR1 SGHTA and CDR2 FQGNSA come from the germline V gene. V lost 5 bases and J lost 7, with 16 bases in between. The CDR3 consists of 14 residues. As DNA, the CDR3 is TGTGCCAGCAGCCCGACGAGGGCGGGCAATACGCAGTATTTT. Translated, it gives CASSPTRAGNTQYF.

This chain joins TRBV7-2 and TRBJ1-1; TRBD1 agrees at 7 bases. This CDR3 is 14 amino acids long. With 4 bases clipped from V and 3 bases from J, the junction kept 5 bases outside the gene matches. Germline V gene sequence: CDR1 SGHTA, CDR2 FQGNSA. CDR3: CASSSRGGYTEAFF. CDR3 nucleotide sequence: TGTGCCAGCAGCTCCAGGGGGGGGTACACTGAAGCTTTCTTT.

The chain carries TRBV4-2 and TRBJ1-2; 7 bases agree with TRBD1. V trimming: 0 bases; J trimming: 3 bases; junction bases outside the gene matches: 7. This CDR3 is built from 16 residues. Germline lookup yields CDR1 LGHNA and CDR2 YNFKEQ. CDR3 DNA sequence: TGTGCCAGCAGCCAAGAGGGGACAGTCGTTTACTATGGCTACACCTTC. Residues: CASSQEGTVVYYGYTF.

The gene calls are TRBV20-1 and TRBJ2-3, with TRBD2 matching 13 bases. J gave up 0 bases and V 1 base, and 1 base lay outside the gene matches. From germline, CDR1 is DFQATT and CDR2 SNEGSKA (reference sequence). This CDR3 region has 16 residues. The CDR3 spells CSARGLAGGSTDTQYF. CDR3 DNA: TGCAGTGCTAGAGGACTAGCGGGGGGAAGCACAGATACGCAGTATTTT.

V is TRBV30 and J is TRBJ1-1; D ambiguous. The CDR3 is 14 amino acids. Germline CDR1 reads GTSNPN; CDR2 reads SVGIG (reference sequence). V lost 1 base and J lost 4, with 13 bases in between. CDR3 DNA sequence: TGTGCCTGGAGTGAAGAGGGTTACCCCACTGAAGCTTTCTTT. Encoded protein: CAWSEEGYPTEAFF.

Comments on this clonotype: Being one base from a much bigger clone, this may be a read error. The rearrangement uses TRBV7-9 and TRBJ2-3; 10 nucleotides match TRBD2. Germline V lookup: CDR1 SEHNR, CDR2 FQNEAQ (reference sequence). This CDR3 is 16 amino acids long. CDR3 sequence: CASSLGPAGGTDTKYF. DNA for the CDR3: TGTGCCAGCAGCTTAGGCCCAGCGGGGGGGACAGATACGAAGTATTTT.

The chain has TRBV12-3 or TRBV12-4 and TRBJ2-3; TRBD2 is a possible D gene (5 bases). The germline V and J ends were trimmed by 5 bases and 1 base, with 7 bases remaining between them. This CDR3 contains 13 residues. The CDR3 region is CASSKAGTDTQYF. The CDR3 DNA sequence: TGTGCCAGCAGTAAAGCGGGCACAGATACGCAGTATTTT.

This clonotype was counted a few times. The chain recombines TRBV7-3 with TRBJ1-1, with D unclear. The ends were cut back, 2 bases at V and 2 bases at J, with 6 bases in the middle. The CDR3 is 13 residues long. Germline V CDR1 and CDR2: SGHTA, FQGTGA. CDR3 DNA sequence: TGTGCCAGCAGCTTACAGATCAACACTGAAGCTTTCTTT. Translating gives CASSLQINTEAFF.

This clonotype has a handful of counts. V and J are TRBV12-3 or TRBV12-4 and TRBJ2-5, with D possibly matching TRBD1 (7 bases). Trimming removed 1 base at V and 9 bases at J, with 12 bases between. This CDR3 is 13 amino acids long. CDR3 nucleotide sequence: TGTGCCAGCAGTTTAGGCGGGACAGCGGCCCAGTACTTC. Translation: CASSLGGTAAQYF.